This T cell receptor beta chain derives from a study of T cell clusters in autoimmune cytopenias. Regarding the study as a whole: Compared with active autoimmune hepatitis patients, healthy donors showed about 2.7-fold more exclusive TRB clusters.

This clonotype is deemed medium-sized (0.01 to 0.1%) by its frequency. What it recognizes is unknown. TRB was amplified by touch-down multiplex PCR, primer pools A and B combined. TCRdb reprocessed the multiplex PCR reads and keeps a single row for each CDR3 protein, giving no DNA. With approximately 16,000 distinct CDR3 sequences in the sample, the ten largest clones hold approximately 2.2%. TRB was amplified from approximately 250 ng of peripheral blood genomic DNA per sample. This CDR3 comprises 13 residues. Germline CDR1 reads MNHEY; CDR2 reads SVGAGI. This clonotype was sampled from a human donor with an autoimmune cytopenia or autoimmune hepatitis (not recorded which). The V call is TRBV6-5, the J call TRBJ1-2. The sample consisted of peripheral blood. The CDR3 here is CASTSDLHYGYTF.